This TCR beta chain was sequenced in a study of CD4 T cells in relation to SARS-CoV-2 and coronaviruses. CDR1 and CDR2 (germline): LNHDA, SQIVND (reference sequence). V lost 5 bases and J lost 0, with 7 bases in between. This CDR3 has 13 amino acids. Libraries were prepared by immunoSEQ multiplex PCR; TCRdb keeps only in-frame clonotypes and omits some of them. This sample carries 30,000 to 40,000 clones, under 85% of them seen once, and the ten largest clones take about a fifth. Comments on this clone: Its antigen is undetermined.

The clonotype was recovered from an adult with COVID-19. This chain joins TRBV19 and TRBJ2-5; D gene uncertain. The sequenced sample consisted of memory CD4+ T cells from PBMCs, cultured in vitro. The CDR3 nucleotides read TGTGCCAGTAGTGTCGACCACCAAGAGACCCAGTACTTC. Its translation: CASSVDHQETQYF.